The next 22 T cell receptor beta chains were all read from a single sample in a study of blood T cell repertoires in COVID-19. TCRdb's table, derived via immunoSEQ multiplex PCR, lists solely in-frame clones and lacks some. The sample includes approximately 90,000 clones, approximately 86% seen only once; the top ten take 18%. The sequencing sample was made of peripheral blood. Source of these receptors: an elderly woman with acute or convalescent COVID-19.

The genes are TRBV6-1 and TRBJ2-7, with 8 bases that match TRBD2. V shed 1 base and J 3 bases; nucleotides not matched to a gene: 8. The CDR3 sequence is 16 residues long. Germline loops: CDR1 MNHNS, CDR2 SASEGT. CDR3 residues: CASSEVRTSGFYEQYF. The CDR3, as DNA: TGTGCCAGCAGTGAAGTCCGAACTAGCGGCTTCTACGAGCAGTACTTC.

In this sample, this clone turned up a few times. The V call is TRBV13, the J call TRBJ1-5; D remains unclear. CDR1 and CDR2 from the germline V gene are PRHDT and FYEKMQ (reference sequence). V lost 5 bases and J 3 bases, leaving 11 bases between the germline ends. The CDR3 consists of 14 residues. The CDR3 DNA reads TGTGCCAGCAGCCCCCCGGGGATCAATCAGCCCCAGCATTTT. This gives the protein CASSPPGINQPQHF.

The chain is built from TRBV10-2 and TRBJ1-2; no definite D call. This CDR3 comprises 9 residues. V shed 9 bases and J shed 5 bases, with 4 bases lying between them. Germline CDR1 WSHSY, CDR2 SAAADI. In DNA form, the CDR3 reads TGCGCCAGGGCTTATGGCTACACCTTC. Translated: CARAYGYTF.

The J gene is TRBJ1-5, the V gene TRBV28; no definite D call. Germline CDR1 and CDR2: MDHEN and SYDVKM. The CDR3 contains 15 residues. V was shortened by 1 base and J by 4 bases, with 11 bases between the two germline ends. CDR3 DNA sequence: TGTGCCAGCAGTTTATCCCTAGGCCGGAATCAGCCCCAGCATTTT. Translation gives CASSLSLGRNQPQHF.

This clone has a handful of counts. The CDR3 nucleotides read TGTGCCAGTAGCACCAACAGGGGCGATACCTATGGCTACACCTTC. Encoded protein: CASSTNRGDTYGYTF. The rearrangement uses TRBV19 and TRBJ1-2, with TRBD1 matching over 7 bases. This CDR3 comprises 15 residues. Germline V CDR1 and CDR2: LNHDA, SQIVND (reference sequence). Trimming cost V 6 bases and J 4 bases; bases outside gene matches: 11.

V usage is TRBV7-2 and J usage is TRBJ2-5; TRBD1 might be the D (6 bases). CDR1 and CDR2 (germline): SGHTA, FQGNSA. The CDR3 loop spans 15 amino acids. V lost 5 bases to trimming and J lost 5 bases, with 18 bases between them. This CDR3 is CASSPRTDRDETQYF. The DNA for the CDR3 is TGTGCCAGCAGCCCCCGGACGGACAGAGATGAGACCCAGTACTTC.

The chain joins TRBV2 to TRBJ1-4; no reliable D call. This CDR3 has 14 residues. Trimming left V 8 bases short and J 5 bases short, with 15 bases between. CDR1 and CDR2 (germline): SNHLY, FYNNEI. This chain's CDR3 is CASHDPGINEKLFF. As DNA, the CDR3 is TGTGCCAGCCACGACCCAGGTATCAATGAAAAACTGTTTTTT.

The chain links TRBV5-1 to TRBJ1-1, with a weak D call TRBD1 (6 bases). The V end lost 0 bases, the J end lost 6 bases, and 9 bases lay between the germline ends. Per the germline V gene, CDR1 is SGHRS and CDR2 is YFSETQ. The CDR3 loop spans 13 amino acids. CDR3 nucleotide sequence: TGCGCCAGCAGCTTGGCAGGGGCCGCTGAAGCTTTCTTT. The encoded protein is CASSLAGAAEAFF.

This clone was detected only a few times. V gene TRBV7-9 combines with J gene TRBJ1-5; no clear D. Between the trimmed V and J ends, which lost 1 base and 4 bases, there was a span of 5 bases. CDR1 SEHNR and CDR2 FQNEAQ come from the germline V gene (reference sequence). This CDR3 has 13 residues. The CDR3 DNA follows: TGTGCCAGCAGCTTAGACATTAATCAGCCCCAGCATTTT. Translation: CASSLDINQPQHF.

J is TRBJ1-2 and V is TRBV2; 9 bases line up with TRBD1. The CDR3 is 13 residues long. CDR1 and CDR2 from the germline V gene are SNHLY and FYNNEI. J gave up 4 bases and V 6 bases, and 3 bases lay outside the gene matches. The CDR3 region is CASSQTGGYGYTF. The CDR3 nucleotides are TGTGCCAGCAGCCAGACAGGGGGCTATGGCTACACCTTC.

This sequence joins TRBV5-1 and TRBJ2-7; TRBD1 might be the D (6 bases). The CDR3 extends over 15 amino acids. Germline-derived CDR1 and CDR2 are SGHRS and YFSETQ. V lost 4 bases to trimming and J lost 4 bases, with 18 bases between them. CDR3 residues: CASSPNRGTSYEQYF. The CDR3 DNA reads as TGCGCCAGCAGCCCAAATAGGGGGACGTCGTACGAGCAGTACTTC.

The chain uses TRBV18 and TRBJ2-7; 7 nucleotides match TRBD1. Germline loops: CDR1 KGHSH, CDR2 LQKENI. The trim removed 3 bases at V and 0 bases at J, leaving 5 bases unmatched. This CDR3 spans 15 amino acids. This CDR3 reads CASSPSQGVSYEQYF. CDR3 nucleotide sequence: TGTGCCAGCTCACCTTCGCAGGGGGTCTCCTACGAGCAGTACTTC.

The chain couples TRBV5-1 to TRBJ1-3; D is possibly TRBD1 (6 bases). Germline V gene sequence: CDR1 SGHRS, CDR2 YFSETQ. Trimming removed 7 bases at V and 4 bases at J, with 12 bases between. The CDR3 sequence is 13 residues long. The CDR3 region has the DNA TGCGCCAGCCGGGGGGCTGGAGGAAACACCATATATTTT. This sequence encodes CASRGAGGNTIYF.

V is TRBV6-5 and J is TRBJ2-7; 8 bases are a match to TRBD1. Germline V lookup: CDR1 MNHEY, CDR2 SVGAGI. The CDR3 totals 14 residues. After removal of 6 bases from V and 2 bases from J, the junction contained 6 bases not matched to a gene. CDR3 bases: TGTGCCAGCAGCTTGGGACAGGAGGCCTACGAGCAGTACTTC. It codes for CASSLGQEAYEQYF.

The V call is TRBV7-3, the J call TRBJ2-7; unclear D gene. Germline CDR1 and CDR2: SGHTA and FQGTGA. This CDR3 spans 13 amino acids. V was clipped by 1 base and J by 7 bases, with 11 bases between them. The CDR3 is CASSLISYSEQYF. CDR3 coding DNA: TGTGCCAGCAGCTTAATTTCTTATTCGGAGCAGTACTTC.

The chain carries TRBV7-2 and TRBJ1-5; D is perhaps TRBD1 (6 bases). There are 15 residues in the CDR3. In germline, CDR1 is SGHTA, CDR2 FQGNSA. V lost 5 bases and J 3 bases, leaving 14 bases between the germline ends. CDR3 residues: CASSQQGNNNQPQHF. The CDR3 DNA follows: TGTGCCAGCAGCCAACAGGGTAATAACAATCAGCCCCAGCATTTT.

Written as DNA, the CDR3 is TGTGCCAGCAGCCCTCGGACAGGGGCAAACACTGAAGCTTTCTTT. Protein sequence: CASSPRTGANTEAFF. V usage is TRBV3-1 (or the pseudogene TRBV3-2) and J usage is TRBJ1-1; 9 positions match TRBD1. CDR1 and CDR2 from the germline V gene are LGHDT and YNNKEL (reference sequence). This CDR3 is 15 amino acids long. The junction had 5 bases not matched to a gene; V was cut back by 4 bases and J by 2 bases.

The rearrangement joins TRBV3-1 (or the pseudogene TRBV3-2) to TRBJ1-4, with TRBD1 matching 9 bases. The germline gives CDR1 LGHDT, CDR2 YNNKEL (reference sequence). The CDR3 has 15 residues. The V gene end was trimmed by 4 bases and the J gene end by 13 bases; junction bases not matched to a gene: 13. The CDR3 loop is CASSLTGTGLSALFF. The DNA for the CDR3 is TGTGCCAGCAGCCTCACCGGGACAGGGTTAAGTGCACTGTTTTTT.

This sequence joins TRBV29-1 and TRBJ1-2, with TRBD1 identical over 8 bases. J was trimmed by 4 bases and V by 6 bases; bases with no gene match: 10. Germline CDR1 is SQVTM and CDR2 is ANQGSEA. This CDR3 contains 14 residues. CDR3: CSVKQGAAGYGYTF. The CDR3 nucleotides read TGCAGCGTGAAGCAGGGGGCGGCAGGCTATGGCTACACCTTC. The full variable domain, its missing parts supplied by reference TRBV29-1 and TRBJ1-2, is SAVISQKPSRDICQRGTSLTIQCQVDSQVTMMFWYRQQPGQSLTLIATANQGSEATYESGFVIDKFPISRPNLTFSTLTVSNMSPEDSSIYLCSVKQGAAGYGYTFGSGTRLTVV.

In nucleotides, the CDR3 is TGCGCCAGCGGGACGGGGGGTTCCTACGAGCAGTACTTC. Translating gives CASGTGGSYEQYF. This chain uses TRBV5-1 with TRBJ2-7; 7 nucleotides align to TRBD2. The V gene's germline CDR1 is SGHRS and CDR2 YFSETQ. J gave up 1 base and V 7 bases, and 5 bases lay outside the gene matches. The CDR3 sequence is 13 residues long.

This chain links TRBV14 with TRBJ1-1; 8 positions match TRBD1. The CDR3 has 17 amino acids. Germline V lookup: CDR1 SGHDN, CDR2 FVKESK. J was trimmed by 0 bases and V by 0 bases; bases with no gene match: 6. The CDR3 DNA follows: TGTGCCAGCAGCCAAGACCAGGGGGCGGGCGTGAACACTGAAGCTTTCTTT. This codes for CASSQDQGAGVNTEAFF.

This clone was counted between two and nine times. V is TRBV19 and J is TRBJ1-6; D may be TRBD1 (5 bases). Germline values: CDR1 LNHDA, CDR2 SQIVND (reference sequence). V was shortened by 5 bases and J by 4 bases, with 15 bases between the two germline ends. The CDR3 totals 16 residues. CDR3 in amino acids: CASSFGGTGYNSPLHF. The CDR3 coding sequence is TGTGCCAGTAGTTTCGGCGGAACAGGATATAATTCACCCCTCCACTTT. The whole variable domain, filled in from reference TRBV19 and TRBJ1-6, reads DGGITQSPKYLFRKEGQNVTLSCEQNLNHDAMYWYRQDPGQGLRLIYYSQIVNDFQKGDIAEGYSVSREKKESFPLTVTSAQKNPTAFYLCASSFGGTGYNSPLHFGNGTRLTVT.